The clone carrying this TCR beta chain showed up just once. Its antigen is as yet unknown. With 60 Vbeta and 13 Jbeta primers, the PCR was carried out. Sequenced by immunoSEQ multiplex PCR; TCRdb stores in-frame clones only, minus some. The data contain around 190,000 clones, around 82% of them seen just once; the ten biggest clones take up 4.5% to 6%. The sample comes from a study of cytomegalovirus exposure and HLA in healthy donors. Regarding the study as a whole: Upon later analysis, HLA-associated TCR beta chains proved more clonally expanded than other, equally common chains. TCR beta chain V- and J-gene trimming was linked, in a later analysis, to a missense variant in DCLRE1C. A later analysis found TCR association rates differed by HLA locus, highest for DRB1 and lowest for HLA-C.

The sequenced sample was PBMCs. This clonotype was obtained from a middle-aged man in good health and CMV-seronegative.

The CDR3 protein is CASSLSSRGETQYF. CDR3 coding DNA: TGTGCCAGCAGTTTAAGCTCGCGTGGAGAGACCCAGTACTTC. The rearrangement links TRBV27 to TRBJ2-5; no clear D. Trimming pared 2 bases from V and 4 bases from J, leaving 11 bases between. Germline V gives CDR1 MNHEY, CDR2 SMNVEV (reference sequence). The CDR3 runs to 14 residues.